This entry describes one T cell receptor (beta chain). No antigen is known for it. This record comes from a study of CXCR3-negative and CXCR3-positive naive CD8 T cells. Whole-study results and caveats: Against CXCR3-negative naive cells, CXCR3-positive naive cells showed more hydrophobic TRB CDR3s. Memory CD8+ T cell repertoires were far less diverse than both naive subsets. Naive subsets displayed similar surface CD5, and TCR strength was inferred from TRB CDR3 properties. Both naive subsets, CXCR3-negative and CXCR3-positive, displayed similar TRBV-TRBJ usage, unlike memory cells.

The TRB cDNA libraries were prepared by 5' RACE with UMI labels. TCRdb re-analyzed the 5' RACE reads; it lists each CDR3 protein once, without DNA. The sample table sets out some 100,000 distinct CDR3 sequences. This CDR3 comprises 16 residues. Germline loops: CDR1 LNHDA, CDR2 SQIVND (reference sequence). This chain connects TRBV19 to TRBJ2-1. The sequenced sample consisted of naive CXCR3+ CD8+ T cells from blood. Subset specified: CD45RO-CCR7+CD27+CD95- naive CD8+ T cells expressing CXCR3 (TNR3+). The clonotype was recovered from a human donor in good health. Some clones in this sample may be carry-over from other donors' samples. The CDR3 sequence: CASREDGRTSYNEQFF.